The sequence of this TCR beta chain was determined in a study of T cell repertoires in cytomegalovirus infection. Overall study: CMV epitopes, recently identified HLA-C-restricted and well-studied HLA-B-restricted, were used. Public TCR beta signatures indicated both CMV infection and matching HLA type. Overall study results and limits: The ex vivo response was dominated by HLA-C-restricted CMV-specific TCR beta clonotypes.

On this clonotype itself: What it binds is unknown.

This CDR3 region has 17 residues. The V gene end was trimmed by 6 bases and the J gene end by 1 base; junction bases not matched to a gene: 13. Germline-derived CDR1 and CDR2 are MNHEY and SVGEGT. One entry per CDR3 protein, called by TCRdb with MiXCR from the reads. This sample has 800,000 to 950,000 distinct CDR3 sequences, with over 25% found just once. This specimen was cultured CD8+ T cells from PBMCs, taken from culture after CMV antigen stimulation. The receptor was derived from a human donor in good health (CMV status not recorded). Some clones in this sample may be carry-over from other donors' samples. J is TRBJ2-5 and V is TRBV6-2 or TRBV6-3, with TRBD1 matching over 8 bases. CDR3 loop: CASSAVGQEVFQETQYF. The CDR3 nucleotides are TGTGCCAGCAGCGCGGTGGGACAGGAGGTTTTCCAAGAGACCCAGTACTTC.